Presented here are 14 T cell receptor beta chains from one specimen sequenced in a study of blood T cell repertoires in COVID-19. Using immunoSEQ multiplex PCR, the repertoire was profiled, and TCRdb retains in-frame clones only, with some absent. The data show 250,000 to 400,000 clones, around 90% seen once. The sequenced sample consisted of peripheral blood. The receptors derive from a woman aged 25 to 39 with COVID-19, enrolled during active disease.

CDR3 sequence reads: CAWSGGSYNEQFF. The CDR3 nucleotides read TGTGCCTGGAGCGGGGGCTCCTACAATGAGCAGTTCTTC. The chain carries TRBV30 and TRBJ2-1; D perhaps matches TRBD2 (6 bases). The V and J ends lost 3 bases and 0 bases respectively, with 6 bases between them. Germline V gene lookup returns CDR1 GTSNPN and CDR2 SVGIG (reference sequence). The CDR3 totals 13 residues.

The CDR3: CASSLGTGSGPLHF. CDR3 in DNA: TGTGCCAGCAGCTTGGGGACAGGCTCAGGACCCCTCCACTTT. This chain links TRBV5-8 with TRBJ1-6; TRBD1 matches at 7 bases. Germline V gene data show CDR1 as SGHTS and CDR2 as YDEGEE. The CDR3 has 14 amino acids. Germline trimming cut 0 bases from V and 12 bases from J; bases unmatched to any gene: 6.

The CDR3: CASKRTGDEKLFF. The CDR3 region has the DNA TGCGCCAGCAAGAGGACAGGGGACGAAAAACTGTTTTTT. The chain uses TRBV5-1 and TRBJ1-4; TRBD1 aligns across 9 bases. The CDR3 consists of 13 residues. V was pared by 6 bases and J by 8 bases, with 5 bases of the junction left unmatched. Germline CDR1 is SGHRS and CDR2 is YFSETQ.

The chain employs TRBV12-3 or TRBV12-4 and TRBJ2-1; D uncertain. Trimming stripped 3 bases from V and 9 bases from J, with 12 bases between. The CDR3 is 13 residues long. The CDR3 sequence: CASSLSESGEQFF. The CDR3 region has the DNA TGTGCCAGCAGTTTGTCCGAGTCTGGTGAGCAGTTCTTC.

This clone was seen just once. Other DNA sequences from this sample encode an identical CDR3 as well. This chain connects TRBV30 to TRBJ1-4; TRBD1 agrees at 8 bases. V shed 4 bases, J shed 8 bases, and the junction held 6 bases outside the gene matches. CDR3 length: 13 amino acids. The germline V gene encodes CDR1 GTSNPN and CDR2 SVGIG (reference sequence). The CDR3: CAWTDRGREKLFF. CDR3 coding DNA: TGTGCCTGGACCGACAGGGGTAGAGAAAAACTGTTTTTT.

The rearrangement uses TRBV29-1 and TRBJ2-5; D is ambiguous. CDR1 and CDR2 from the germline V gene are SQVTM and ANQGSEA. The CDR3 contains 11 residues. Deletions cut 1 base from V and 4 bases from J, with 4 bases between. The CDR3 spells CSVEVAETQYF. CDR3 in DNA: TGCAGCGTTGAAGTGGCAGAGACCCAGTACTTC.

V usage is TRBV23-1 and J usage is TRBJ2-1, with 11 bases that match TRBD2. TRBV23-1 is filed as an ORF, its function uncertain. Unmatched junction bases numbered 9, after V lost 4 bases and J lost 10 bases. The CDR3 length is 15 residues. The CDR3 is CASSLTSGRGEEQFF. For the CDR3, the DNA is TGCGCCAGCAGTCTAACTAGCGGGAGAGGAGAGGAGCAGTTCTTC.

V gene TRBV7-9 combines with J gene TRBJ2-1; tentative D call: TRBD1 (5 bases). Trimming left V 4 bases short and J 7 bases short, with 11 bases between. Germline CDR1 SEHNR, CDR2 FQNEAQ (reference sequence). The CDR3 is made up of 13 amino acids. The chain's CDR3 is CASSSPQENEQFF. The CDR3 nucleotides read TGTGCCAGCAGCTCCCCACAGGAGAATGAGCAGTTCTTC.

The chain uses TRBV4-1 and TRBJ2-7; 8 bases are shared with TRBD1. The ends lost 2 bases at V and 2 bases at J; junction bases unmatched: 5. This CDR3 is 15 amino acids long. In germline, CDR1 is MGHRA, CDR2 YSYEKL. In DNA, the CDR3 is TGCGCCAGCAGCCAAACCGGGACAGGCACCTACGAGCAGTACTTC. The encoded protein is CASSQTGTGTYEQYF.

The V gene is TRBV6-6, the J gene TRBJ1-5, with 7 bases fitting TRBD1. Trimming removed 6 bases from V and 3 bases from J; junction bases left unmatched: 11. CDR1 and CDR2 from the germline V gene are MNHNY and SVGAGI (reference sequence). CDR3 size: 16 residues. CDR3 sequence reads: CASRRTGEIANQPQHF. CDR3 DNA sequence: TGTGCCAGCAGGAGAACAGGGGAGATAGCCAATCAGCCCCAGCATTTT.

This rearrangement joins TRBV19 to TRBJ1-5, with D tentatively TRBD1 (5 bases). Per germline, CDR1 LNHDA and CDR2 SQIVND (reference sequence). Trimming removed 0 bases from V and 4 bases from J, with 19 bases in between. There are 18 residues in the CDR3. CDR3: CASSIDPIQAGRNQPQHF. CDR3 coding DNA: TGTGCCAGTAGTATAGACCCGATTCAGGCAGGGCGGAATCAGCCCCAGCATTTT.

There are a few counts of this clone. The V gene is TRBV27, the J gene TRBJ1-1; 7 nucleotides align to TRBD1. The CDR3 sequence is 16 residues long. The trim removed 5 bases at V and 2 bases at J, leaving 11 bases unmatched. Germline CDR1 MNHEY, CDR2 SMNVEV (reference sequence). Here the CDR3 DNA reads TGTGCCAGCAGTCCGGGACAGACGAAGGCAAACACTGAAGCTTTCTTT. Residues: CASSPGQTKANTEAFF.

This clone was counted between two and nine times. The sample has other DNA sequences that encode this CDR3 too. The rearrangement joins TRBV2 to TRBJ1-5; D gene uncertain. Germline-derived CDR1 and CDR2 are SNHLY and FYNNEI. The CDR3 consists of 14 residues. V was cut by 2 bases and J by 0 bases, with 5 bases left in between. The CDR3 here is CASSEPGSNQPQHF. The CDR3 DNA reads TGTGCCAGCAGTGAACCAGGTAGCAATCAGCCCCAGCATTTT.

The chain combines TRBV5-5 with TRBJ1-4; D may be TRBD1 (5 bases). The CDR3 totals 16 residues. Trimming took off 2 bases at V and 3 bases at J, with 14 bases between the two ends. The germline V gene encodes CDR1 SGHKS and CDR2 YYEKEE (reference sequence). The CDR3 protein is CASSFSPWGANEKLFF. As DNA, the CDR3 is TGTGCCAGCAGCTTCAGTCCTTGGGGGGCTAATGAAAAACTGTTTTTT.